One sample yielded the 13 T cell receptor beta chains listed below, sequenced in a study of blood T cell repertoires in COVID-19. The protocol was immunoSEQ multiplex PCR, while the TCRdb copy is restricted to in-frame clones and leaves out a portion. The sample lists roughly 200,000 clones; around 79% were seen once. The sequencing sample was made of peripheral blood. These receptor sequences come from a man between 50 and 59 years old who had recovered from COVID-19.

The chain employs TRBV28 and TRBJ2-3; TRBD2 is a possible D gene (5 bases). With 2 bases removed from V and 0 bases from J, the gap between germline ends came to 9 bases. The CDR3 runs 15 residues. Germline V gene sequence: CDR1 MDHEN, CDR2 SYDVKM. CDR3 nucleotide sequence: TGTGCCAGCAGTTTAGAGGGTAGGAGCACAGATACGCAGTATTTT. Its translation is CASSLEGRSTDTQYF.

This chain uses TRBV7-8 with TRBJ1-5; 7 bases are shared with TRBD1. This CDR3 comprises 13 residues. Trimming took 5 bases from V and 10 from J; bases not matched to a gene: 8. Germline CDR1 is SGHVS and CDR2 is FQNEAQ. DNA for the CDR3: TGTGCCAGCAGCGTCAGGGGGATGAGTCCCCAGCATTTT. This translates into CASSVRGMSPQHF.

This sequence joins TRBV11-2 and TRBJ2-7; no clear D. The CDR3 consists of 12 residues. Germline CDR1 reads SGHAT; CDR2 reads FQNNGV. Trimming took 0 bases from V and 4 from J, leaving 4 bases between them. The CDR3 here is CASSLDIYEQYF. The CDR3 bases are TGTGCCAGCAGCTTAGATATTTACGAGCAGTACTTC.

The rearrangement uses TRBV18 and TRBJ1-1; D possibly corresponds to TRBD1 (5 bases). The CDR3 extends over 16 amino acids. CDR1 and CDR2 (germline): KGHSH, LQKENI. The V end lost 2 bases, the J end lost 2 bases, and 15 bases lay between the germline ends. The CDR3 DNA is TGTGCCAGCTCACCAGAGCGAGCCAGGGCCAACACTGAAGCTTTCTTT. It codes for CASSPERARANTEAFF.

The V and J genes are TRBV5-5 and TRBJ1-1, with unresolved D. V was pared by 2 bases and J by 0 bases, with 5 bases between. CDR1 SGHKS and CDR2 YYEKEE come from the germline V gene (reference sequence). The CDR3 extends over 13 amino acids. The CDR3 DNA reads TGTGCCAGCAGCTTCAACATGAACACTGAAGCTTTCTTT. It yields the protein CASSFNMNTEAFF.

The chain recombines TRBV5-6 with TRBJ1-3, with a possible D match to TRBD1 (5 bases). Germline V gives CDR1 SGHDT, CDR2 YYEEEE. V was trimmed by 4 bases and J by 3 bases, leaving 11 bases between them. CDR3 length: 14 residues. This chain's CDR3 is CASSQDTRGNTIYF. The CDR3 nucleotides are TGTGCCAGCAGCCAGGACACCCGTGGAAACACCATATATTTT.

This clone was recorded a few times. This rearrangement joins TRBV7-2 to TRBJ2-7, with no clear D. Germline CDR1 reads SGHTA; CDR2 reads FQGNSA. This CDR3 has 14 amino acids. V was shortened by 1 base and J by 3 bases, with 10 bases between the two germline ends. CDR3 DNA sequence: TGTGCCAGCAGCTTAGTGGGCTCCCTCTACGAGCAGTACTTC. It is translated as CASSLVGSLYEQYF. Full variable domain (missing parts from reference TRBV7-2 and TRBJ2-7): GAGVSQSPSNKVTEKGKDVELRCDPISGHTALYWYRQSLGQGLEFLIYFQGNSAPDKSGLPSDRFSAERTGGSVSTLTIQRTQQEDSAVYLCASSLVGSLYEQYFGPGTRLTVT.

This clone was recorded a few times. The J gene is TRBJ2-1, the V gene TRBV2; 11 bases line up with TRBD2. The length of the CDR3 is 15 residues. V trimming: 6 bases; J trimming: 8 bases; junction bases outside the gene matches: 9. The V gene's germline CDR1 is SNHLY and CDR2 FYNNEI. The CDR3 DNA follows: TGTGCCAGCAGGGGAATAGCGGGAGGGATGGATGAGCAGTTCTTC. Protein sequence: CASRGIAGGMDEQFF. The full variable domain, rest sourced from reference TRBV2 and TRBJ2-1, is EPEVTQTPSHQVTQMGQEVILRCVPISNHLYFYWYRQILGQKVEFLVSFYNNEISEKSEIFDDQFSVERPDGSNFTLKIRSTKLEDSAMYFCASRGIAGGMDEQFFGPGTRLTVL.

The chain couples TRBV7-9 to TRBJ2-7; D remains unclear. Germline loops: CDR1 SEHNR, CDR2 FQNEAQ (reference sequence). The ends were cut back, 3 bases at V and 4 bases at J, with 10 bases in the middle. There are 13 residues in the CDR3. The CDR3 coding sequence is TGTGCCAGCAGCTTCTCCCCTGCGTACGAGCAGTACTTC. Translation: CASSFSPAYEQYF.

The V call is TRBV6-1, the J call TRBJ2-7, with D tentatively TRBD2 (6 bases). Looked up from germline, CDR1 is MNHNS and CDR2 is SASEGT. V lost 2 bases, J lost 1 base, and 12 bases lay in between. The CDR3 has 15 amino acids. Here the CDR3 DNA reads TGTGCCAGCAGTGAAAAGGTAGGGAGGTCCTACGAGCAGTACTTC. Translating it yields CASSEKVGRSYEQYF.

The chain couples TRBV6-2 or TRBV6-3 to TRBJ2-1; 15 bases agree with TRBD2. V shed 4 bases, J shed 0 bases, and the junction held 4 bases outside the gene matches. The CDR3 consists of 18 residues. Germline V gene data show CDR1 as MNHEY and CDR2 as SVGEGT. The CDR3 region has the DNA TGTGCCAGCAGTTGGACTAGCGGGAGGGCCAGCTCCTACAATGAGCAGTTCTTC. Translating gives CASSWTSGRASSYNEQFF.

The table lists this clone with a count of one. CDR3 protein: CAISEGTSGRSGQFF. CDR3 sequence (DNA): TGTGCCATCAGTGAAGGGACTAGCGGGAGGAGTGGGCAGTTCTTC. The chain carries TRBV10-3 and TRBJ2-1; 15 bases match TRBD2. CDR1 ENHRY and CDR2 SYGVKD come from the germline V gene. Losses at the gene ends were 3 bases for V and 12 bases for J; bases not matched to a gene: 6. The CDR3 has 15 amino acids.

The rearrangement uses TRBV28 and TRBJ2-1; TRBD2 matches at 7 bases. The V and J ends lost 3 bases and 0 bases, in that order; junction bases with no gene match: 5. This CDR3 has 16 residues. The germline CDR1 and CDR2 sequences are MDHEN and SYDVKM. The CDR3, as DNA: TGTGCCAGCAGTTTCATGGGCGGGAGCTCCTACAATGAGCAGTTCTTC. Translated, it gives CASSFMGGSSYNEQFF.